The T cell receptor beta chain under discussion was sequenced for a study of blood T cell repertoires in COVID-19. Study-level background: COVID-19 samples, acute and convalescent, were from the United States, Italy and Spain.

J was trimmed by 7 bases and V by 3 bases; bases with no gene match: 6. From germline, CDR1 is LNHDA and CDR2 SQIVND (reference sequence). The CDR3 contains 15 residues. Sequencing was performed with immunoSEQ multiplex PCR; in TCRdb, only in-frame clones are kept and a portion is missing. Of under 250,000 clones in the sample, 92% were seen once. The J gene is TRBJ2-3, the V gene TRBV19; 11 positions match TRBD2. Sequencing used peripheral blood. This TCR was recovered from a man aged 25-45 years with acute or convalescent COVID-19. Written as DNA, the CDR3 is TGTGCCAGTAGTATCCTAGCGGGGGGAGAGAATACGCAGTATTTT. It encodes CASSILAGGENTQYF.